This T cell receptor beta chain originates from a study of CD8 T cells in ankylosing spondylitis. Whole-study findings and limits: Apparently characteristic of ankylosing spondylitis blood was a TCR beta motif (fewer than ten highly homologous variants). Earlier studies detected some motif variants in reactive arthritis synovial fluid and blood. Reported data indicate significant enrichment of disease-linked clones within matched ankylosing spondylitis synovial fluid.

On this clonotype: Its antigen remains unknown.

One entry per CDR3 protein, called by TCRdb with MiXCR from the 5' RACE reads. The sample records about 64,000 distinct CDR3 sequences, approximately 5.7% being singletons. V was pared by 2 bases and J by 0 bases, with 1 base of the junction left unmatched. CDR3 length: 14 amino acids. Germline CDR1 SGDLS, CDR2 YYNGEE. The material sequenced was synovial fluid, either unsorted or a sorted T cell fraction (not recorded which). The receptor was derived from a male donor with ankylosing spondylitis. This sequence joins TRBV9 and TRBJ2-7, with TRBD2 matching over 8 bases. The CDR3 region is CASSVTSASYEQYF. The CDR3 DNA reads as TGTGCCAGCAGCGTGACTAGCGCCTCCTACGAGCAGTACTTC.